These 18 T cell receptor beta chains share one sample of origin, sequenced in a study of beta chain features in type 1 diabetes. Every isolated RNA sample was fully reverse transcribed, so sequencing captured expressed TCRB transcripts. The protocol was immunoSEQ multiplex PCR, while the TCRdb copy is restricted to in-frame clones and leaves out a portion. The sample consists of 150,000 to 200,000 clones, less than 9.5% of them appearing once. Sequenced material: central memory CD4+ T cells from blood. All receptors derive from a woman aged 18-30 years in good health.

This clone has more than one count but fewer than ten. V usage is TRBV27 and J usage is TRBJ2-7, with 10 bases that match TRBD2. CDR3 length: 18 residues. Germline V gene data show CDR1 as MNHEY and CDR2 as SMNVEV (reference sequence). Trimming took 7 bases from V and 7 from J; bases not matched to a gene: 22. The CDR3 nucleotides are TGTGCCAGCACTCCCGGGCCGGCTAGCGGGGGCGTAGCGGGGGAGCAGTACTTC. Encoded protein: CASTPGPASGGVAGEQYF.

This clone was seen ten or more times. The V gene is TRBV27, the J gene TRBJ2-7, with D uncertain. CDR1 MNHEY and CDR2 SMNVEV come from the germline V gene (reference sequence). V lost 9 bases and J 4 bases, leaving 7 bases between the germline ends. The CDR3 is 10 residues long. CDR3 sequence (DNA): TGTGCCAGTCCTCCGTACGAGCAGTACTTC. Its translation: CASPPYEQYF.

This chain connects TRBV4-1 to TRBJ2-1; TRBD2 aligns across 11 bases. Germline lookup yields CDR1 MGHRA and CDR2 YSYEKL. The CDR3 extends over 18 amino acids. J lost 5 bases, V lost 1 base, and 10 bases had no gene match. Here the CDR3 reads CASSQVDLGLAAHNEQFF. DNA of the CDR3: TGCGCCAGCAGCCAAGTGGATCTGGGACTAGCGGCTCACAATGAGCAGTTCTTC.

This clone showed up just a few times. J is TRBJ2-3 and V is TRBV10-3; 8 nucleotides agree with TRBD1. The CDR3 is 14 amino acids. In germline, CDR1 is ENHRY, CDR2 SYGVKD. Trimming took 10 bases from V and 4 from J; bases not matched to a gene: 10. The DNA for the CDR3 is TGTGCCACGAGGGGACAGGCAACCTCAGATACGCAGTATTTT. It is translated as CATRGQATSDTQYF.

This clone has a handful of counts. The chain couples TRBV4-2 to TRBJ2-7; 10 bases line up with TRBD2. The V segment lost 2 bases and the J segment 4 bases; nucleotides outside the gene matches: 5. Germline V gene data show CDR1 as LGHNA and CDR2 as YNFKEQ. The CDR3 sequence is 15 residues long. The chain's CDR3 is CASSQSLAGEYEQYF. The CDR3 DNA sequence: TGTGCCAGCAGCCAAAGCCTAGCGGGAGAGTACGAGCAGTACTTC.

The V call is TRBV10-3, the J call TRBJ2-7; 10 positions match TRBD1. The trim removed 6 bases at V and 4 bases at J, leaving 9 bases unmatched. This CDR3 region has 15 residues. The germline V gene encodes CDR1 ENHRY and CDR2 SYGVKD. In DNA form, the CDR3 reads TGTGCCATCAGAGATCCCGGGACAGGGGCATACGAGCAGTACTTC. The encoded protein is CAIRDPGTGAYEQYF.

This chain connects TRBV10-3 to TRBJ1-2, with a tentative D call TRBD1 (6 bases). CDR3 length equals 14 residues. Germline CDR1 reads ENHRY; CDR2 reads SYGVKD. V gave up 4 bases and J gave up 8 bases, with 17 bases separating them. CDR3 loop: CAISGDGGARGYTF. CDR3 coding DNA: TGTGCCATCAGTGGGGATGGGGGGGCGAGAGGCTACACCTTC.

The table lists this clone with a few counts. The rearrangement joins TRBV11-2 to TRBJ1-6; D is perhaps TRBD1 (5 bases). From germline, CDR1 is SGHAT and CDR2 FQNNGV. Trimming took 1 base from V and 12 from J, leaving 10 bases between them. This CDR3 is 13 amino acids long. The DNA of the CDR3 is TGTGCCAGCAGCTTAGGGCAGGGTAAACCCCTCCACTTT. Protein: CASSLGQGKPLHF.

This chain joins TRBV30 and TRBJ1-2; TRBD1 matches 8 bases. The CDR3 runs to 16 residues. CDR1 and CDR2 (germline): GTSNPN, SVGIG (reference sequence). The junction had 10 bases not matched to a gene; V was cut back by 0 bases and J by 4 bases. The CDR3 region is CAWSVQGARTVYGYTF. CDR3 in DNA: TGTGCCTGGAGTGTCCAGGGGGCAAGAACGGTCTATGGCTACACCTTC.

This clone occurred a few times. J is TRBJ1-6 and V is TRBV9; D may be TRBD1 (5 bases). Trimming removed 3 bases at V and 9 bases at J, with 19 bases between. Germline CDR1 is SGDLS and CDR2 is YYNGEE. CDR3 length: 16 residues. DNA for the CDR3: TGTGCCAGCAGCGCTTCCGGCGGGGGATCGGGTTCACCCCTCCACTTT. Its translation: CASSASGGGSGSPLHF.

The J gene is TRBJ2-6, the V gene TRBV27, with 8 bases that match TRBD1. The CDR3 has 15 residues. The germline V gene has CDR1 MNHEY and CDR2 SMNVEV (reference sequence). J was trimmed by 2 bases and V by 4 bases; bases with no gene match: 1. This CDR3 is CASSSQGAGANVLTF. CDR3 nucleotides: TGTGCCAGCAGTTCACAGGGGGCTGGGGCCAACGTCCTGACTTTC.

V is TRBV5-5 and J is TRBJ1-2, with 7 bases identical to TRBD1. This CDR3 region has 13 residues. With V trimmed by 3 bases and J by 8 bases, 7 bases remained unmatched. The germline V gene encodes CDR1 SGHKS and CDR2 YYEKEE (reference sequence). CDR3 nucleotides: TGTGCCAGCAGCTCCGCCAACAGGGGAGGCTACACCTTC. This encodes CASSSANRGGYTF.

This clone was counted between two and nine times. Here the CDR3 DNA reads TGCGCCAGCAGGCCCGGGACTACCTCCTACGAGCAGTACTTC. This encodes CASRPGTTSYEQYF. The chain is built from TRBV5-1 and TRBJ2-5; 7 bases line up with TRBD2. The last part of the DNA fits TRBJ2-7 better; the J call may be wrong. Germline CDR1 is SGHRS and CDR2 is YFSETQ. The CDR3 spans 14 residues.

V gene TRBV2 combines with J gene TRBJ1-1; no clear D. Germline-derived CDR1 and CDR2 are SNHLY and FYNNEI. The CDR3 totals 13 residues. Trimming stripped 5 bases from V and 2 bases from J, with 9 bases between. This CDR3 reads CASSPLSNTEAFF. DNA of the CDR3: TGTGCCAGCAGTCCTCTGTCTAACACTGAAGCTTTCTTT.

This clone has only a few counts. V usage is TRBV4-1 and J usage is TRBJ2-1; D remains unclear. Trimming pared 4 bases from V and 7 bases from J, leaving 14 bases between. The CDR3 consists of 14 residues. Germline CDR1 MGHRA, CDR2 YSYEKL. The CDR3 sequence is CASSPLPTLNEQFF. The CDR3 region has the DNA TGCGCCAGCAGCCCCTTACCTACTTTGAATGAGCAGTTCTTC.

On this clone: At one end, the junction sequence differs from germline, possibly due to a read error. The rearrangement links TRBV15 to TRBJ2-2; 7 bases match TRBD2. There are 12 residues in the CDR3. Germline-derived CDR1 and CDR2 are LNHNV and YYDKDF (reference sequence). Here the CDR3 reads CATSRGRGEVFF. DNA of the CDR3: TGTGCCACCAGCAGAGGTCGGGGGGAGGTGTTTTTT.

This clone was picked up a small number of times. V is TRBV9 and J is TRBJ1-3, with no clear D. This CDR3 has 16 amino acids. Deletions cut 1 base from V and 2 bases from J, with 13 bases between. From germline, CDR1 is SGDLS and CDR2 YYNGEE. CDR3: CASSVQYYWPGNTIYF. The CDR3 DNA is TGTGCCAGCAGCGTACAATACTACTGGCCTGGAAACACCATATATTTT.

V is TRBV18 and J is TRBJ2-7; 9 bases match TRBD2. The germline V gene encodes CDR1 KGHSH and CDR2 LQKENI. Unmatched junction bases numbered 3, after V lost 0 bases and J lost 0 bases. The CDR3 spans 16 residues. The CDR3 region has the DNA TGTGCCAGCTCACCACCGGGACTAGCTCGCTCCTACGAGCAGTACTTC. Its protein is CASSPPGLARSYEQYF.